This T cell receptor beta chain derives from a study of T cell repertoires in cytomegalovirus infection. The CDR3 sequence is 13 residues long. V was cut by 5 bases and J by 2 bases, with 8 bases left in between. Germline V CDR1 and CDR2: SGHVS, FNYEAQ. Via MiXCR, TCRdb re-called the reads, giving one row per CDR3 protein. The repertoire holds a few hundred thousand distinct CDR3 sequences, approximately 30% seen once, with around an eighth in the top ten. On this clonotype itself: Its target is unknown.

The specimen was cultured PBMCs, collected from culture after CMV antigen stimulation. The V and J genes are TRBV7-6 and TRBJ2-3; D is undetermined. The TCR was taken from a human donor in good health (CMV status not recorded). Some clones in this sample may be carry-over from other donors' samples. The CDR3 is CASSRSNTDTQYF. The CDR3 nucleotides are TGTGCCAGCAGCCGTTCCAACACAGATACGCAGTATTTT.